The 13 T cell receptor beta chains below all came from one sample that was sequenced in a study of regulatory T cells in long-lasting Graves disease. Described time point: newly diagnosed GD, antithyroid drugs for less than 3 months. With RNA extracted from PBMCs as input, the TCR library was made. Relying on iRepertoire HTBI primers and Arm-PCR of CDR3 regions, the team built TCR beta libraries. TCRdb recomputed calls from the multiplex PCR reads with MiXCR, one row per CDR3 protein. The table has approximately 460,000 distinct CDR3 sequences, around 17% seen once. These sequences were also reported in another study, on T cells in Graves' hyperthyroidism and ophthalmopathy.

The material was peripheral blood mononuclear cells (PBMCs), obtained at new diagnosis, from a patient treated with antithyroid drugs. These receptors all come from a woman aged 30 to 39 with Graves disease.

This clonotype was observed many times. The chain joins TRBV18 to TRBJ1-6; 7 positions match TRBD1. CDR1 KGHSH and CDR2 LQKENI come from the germline V gene. Trimming removed 5 bases from V and 10 bases from J; junction bases left unmatched: 5. The CDR3 covers 13 residues. DNA of the CDR3: TGTGCCAGCTCAACAGGGGCGGAATCACCCCTCCACTTT. Amino acid sequence: CASSTGAESPLHF. Filled out from reference TRBV18 and TRBJ1-6, the complete variable domain reads NAGVMQNPRHLVRRRGQEARLRCSPMKGHSHVYWYRQLPEEGLKFMVYLQKENIIDESGMPKERFSAEFPKEGPSILRIQQVVRGDSAAYFCASSTGAESPLHFGNGTRLTVT.

The J gene is TRBJ2-1, the V gene TRBV6-2 or TRBV6-3, with 14 bases aligning to TRBD2. The CDR3 covers 19 residues. CDR1 is MNHEY, CDR2 SVGEGT, per germline. The V and J ends lost 2 bases and 1 base, in that order; junction bases with no gene match: 7. The CDR3 region is CASSYPGLAGAISYNEQFF. CDR3 nucleotides: TGTGCCAGCAGTTACCCGGGACTAGCGGGAGCCATATCCTACAATGAGCAGTTCTTC.

This clonotype was seen repeatedly, ten times or more. The J gene is TRBJ1-5, the V gene TRBV6-2 or TRBV6-3, with unresolved D. V was pared by 6 bases and J by 1 base, with 7 bases between. The CDR3 totals 13 residues. CDR1 is MNHEY, CDR2 SVGEGT, per germline. The CDR3 region is CASRLWSNQPQHF. The CDR3 DNA is TGTGCCAGCAGGTTGTGGAGCAATCAGCCCCAGCATTTT.

In its sample, this clonotype was seen many times. J is TRBJ2-1 and V is TRBV7-8; TRBD2 aligns across 8 bases. This CDR3 contains 14 residues. The V gene end was trimmed by 5 bases and the J gene end by 8 bases; junction bases not matched to a gene: 8. Germline V gives CDR1 SGHVS, CDR2 FQNEAQ. DNA for the CDR3: TGTGCCAGCAGCCAGGGACTAGTTAGAGATGAGCAGTTCTTC. Translated: CASSQGLVRDEQFF.

This clonotype turned up a few times. The genes are TRBV3-1 and TRBJ2-5; 12 bases align to TRBD2. The CDR3 is made up of 16 amino acids. Looked up from germline, CDR1 is LGHDT and CDR2 is YNNKEL (reference sequence). V gave up 7 bases and J gave up 2 bases; unmatched junction bases: 8. CDR3 residues: CASMEIGLAGQETQYF. The CDR3 bases are TGTGCCAGCATGGAAATAGGACTAGCGGGGCAAGAGACCCAGTACTTC.

The chain links TRBV5-1 to TRBJ2-5; D gene ambiguous. V lost 0 bases to trimming and J lost 4 bases, with 13 bases between them. This CDR3 is 15 amino acids long. Germline V gives CDR1 SGHRS, CDR2 YFSETQ. This CDR3 is CASSLAQERRETQYF. The CDR3 DNA is TGCGCCAGCAGCTTGGCCCAGGAGCGTCGAGAGACCCAGTACTTC.

This clonotype was found many times. V usage is TRBV27 and J usage is TRBJ1-5, with unresolved D. Looked up from germline, CDR1 is MNHEY and CDR2 is SMNVEV (reference sequence). This CDR3 comprises 18 residues. Trimming pared 5 bases from V and 0 bases from J, leaving 20 bases between. The CDR3 loop is CASSPSPGGRYSNQPQHF. In nucleotides, the CDR3 is TGTGCCAGCAGTCCTTCCCCAGGAGGGCGTTATAGCAATCAGCCCCAGCATTTT.

This clonotype showed up many times. The chain is built from TRBV6-5 and TRBJ2-7; a possible D gene is TRBD2 (6 bases). V was clipped by 1 base and J by 3 bases, with 19 bases between them. Germline CDR1 and CDR2: MNHEY and SVGAGI. There are 17 residues in the CDR3. This CDR3 is CASSYYGPRRGLYEQYF. Here the CDR3 DNA reads TGTGCCAGCAGTTACTACGGCCCCCGGCGGGGCCTCTACGAGCAGTACTTC.

The sample holds many counts of this clonotype. The DNA for the CDR3 is TGTGCCAGCAGTTTTTTTGAACAACCCGGCGGAGAGACCCAGTACTTC. Protein: CASSFFEQPGGETQYF. The chain links TRBV28 to TRBJ2-5, with D unresolved. Trimming took 3 bases from V and 4 from J, leaving 18 bases between them. This CDR3 region has 16 residues. In germline, CDR1 is MDHEN, CDR2 SYDVKM.

This clonotype was found many times. The chain joins TRBV30 to TRBJ2-2; D possibly uses TRBD1 or TRBD2 (5 bases each). Germline V lookup: CDR1 GTSNPN, CDR2 SVGIG (reference sequence). V lost 1 base to trimming and J lost 4 bases, with 10 bases between them. The CDR3 covers 14 residues. The CDR3 is CAWSARGTTGELFF. The DNA of the CDR3 is TGTGCCTGGAGTGCCAGAGGGACCACCGGGGAGCTGTTTTTT.

The chain uses TRBV5-1 and TRBJ2-7, with 11 bases lining up with TRBD2. Germline V lookup: CDR1 SGHRS, CDR2 YFSETQ. Trimming removed 4 bases from V and 0 bases from J; junction bases left unmatched: 3. The CDR3 sequence is 15 residues long. CDR3: CASSLSGRDSYEQYF. The CDR3 DNA follows: TGCGCCAGCAGCCTTAGCGGGAGGGACTCCTACGAGCAGTACTTC.

The CDR3 here is CASSYSGVHSGANVLTF. The DNA for the CDR3 is TGTGCCAGCAGTTACTCGGGGGTTCACTCTGGGGCCAACGTCCTGACTTTC. This rearrangement joins TRBV6-5 to TRBJ2-6; D is tentatively TRBD1 or TRBD2 (5 bases each). The CDR3 is 17 amino acids. The germline V gene has CDR1 MNHEY and CDR2 SVGAGI. V dropped 0 bases and J dropped 0 bases, with 9 bases sitting between them.

The chain uses TRBV10-2 and TRBJ2-6; D ambiguous. This CDR3 is 15 amino acids long. Trimming left V 5 bases short and J 3 bases short, with 11 bases between. The germline V gene encodes CDR1 WSHSY and CDR2 SAAADI. The CDR3 loop reads CASSPRTGGANVLTF. CDR3 sequence (DNA): TGCGCCAGCAGTCCCCGGACCGGTGGGGCCAACGTCCTGACTTTC.